This record covers a single T cell receptor (beta chain). Its antigen is currently unknown. The data belong to a study of shared clonotypes between healthy human individuals. Overall study results and limits: Some naive CD4 clonotypes, around 4.7%, turned up in common across several donors.

Every immunoSEQ plate was one replicate of a subset's evenly spread DNA. Some clones are missing from TCRdb's copy, which holds only in-frame ones; the method was immunoSEQ multiplex PCR. The sample holds around 1.9 million clones; 93% are singletons and the top ten take about 1.6%. Naive CD8 cells, CD45RO-negative and positively selected for CCR7, excluded terminally differentiated effector memory CD45RA+ cells. Each of the donors was a healthy adult who was HIV-negative and had not had a recent acute infection or vaccination. This clonotype originated in a young man in good health. Some clones in this sample may be carry-over from other donors' samples. The material sequenced was naive CD8+ T cells from PBMCs.

CDR3 region: CASSLVGTALEETQYF. The CDR3 nucleotides are TGCGCCAGCAGCTTGGTCGGGACTGCCTTAGAAGAGACCCAGTACTTC. V usage is TRBV5-1 and J usage is TRBJ2-5, with D perhaps TRBD2 (6 bases). Germline lookup yields CDR1 SGHRS and CDR2 YFSETQ. The CDR3 runs 16 residues. With 0 bases removed from V and 3 bases from J, the gap between germline ends came to 15 bases. Based on the CDR3 plus reference TRBV5-1 and TRBJ2-5, the full variable domain is KAGVTQTPRYLIKTRGQQVTLSCSPISGHRSVSWYQQTPGQGLQFLFEYFSETQRNKGNFPGRFSGRQFSNSRSEMNVSTLELGDSALYLCASSLVGTALEETQYFGPGTRLLVL.